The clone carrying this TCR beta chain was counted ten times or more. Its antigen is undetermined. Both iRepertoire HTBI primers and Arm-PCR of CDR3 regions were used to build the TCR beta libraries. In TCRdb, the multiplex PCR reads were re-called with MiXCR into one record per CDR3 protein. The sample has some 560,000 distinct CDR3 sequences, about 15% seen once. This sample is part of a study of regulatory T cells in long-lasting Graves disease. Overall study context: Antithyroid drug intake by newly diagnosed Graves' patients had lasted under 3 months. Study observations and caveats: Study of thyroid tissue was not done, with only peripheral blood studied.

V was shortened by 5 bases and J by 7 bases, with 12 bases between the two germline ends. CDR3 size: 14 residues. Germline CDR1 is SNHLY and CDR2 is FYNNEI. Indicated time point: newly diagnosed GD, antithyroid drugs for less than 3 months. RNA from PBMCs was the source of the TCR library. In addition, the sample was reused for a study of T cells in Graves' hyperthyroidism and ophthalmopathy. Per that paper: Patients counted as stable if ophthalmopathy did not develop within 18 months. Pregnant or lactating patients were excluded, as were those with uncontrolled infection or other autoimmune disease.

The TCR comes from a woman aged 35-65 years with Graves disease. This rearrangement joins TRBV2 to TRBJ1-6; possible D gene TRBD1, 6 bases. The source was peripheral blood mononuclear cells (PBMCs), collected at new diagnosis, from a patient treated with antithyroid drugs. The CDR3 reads CASSLTGLNSPLHF. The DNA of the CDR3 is TGTGCCAGCAGTCTTACAGGGTTGAATTCACCCCTCCACTTT. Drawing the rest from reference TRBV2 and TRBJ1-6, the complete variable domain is EPEVTQTPSHQVTQMGQEVILRCVPISNHLYFYWYRQILGQKVEFLVSFYNNEISEKSEIFDDQFSVERPDGSNFTLKIRSTKLEDSAMYFCASSLTGLNSPLHFGNGTRLTVT.